The clone carrying this TCR beta chain was seen many times. Antigen unknown. This record comes from a study of human T cells and chemical hapten exposure. Study findings and constraints: Those TCRs sitting above 1 in 1000 frequency stayed the same with DPC sensitization.

V was cut by 7 bases and J by 3 bases, with 15 bases left in between. This CDR3 comprises 13 residues. Germline lookup yields CDR1 DFQATT and CDR2 SNEGSKA (reference sequence). Time point described: patch test 1, 2 weeks after DPC sensitization. This sample's treatment: therapeutic diphenylcyclopropenone sensitization with weekly scalp DPC. As the library was built, unique molecular identifiers were attached to individual cDNA molecules. Original processing methods: Sequenced samples showed a median of 95,638 TCRs each, with counts running from approximately 20,000 to 700,000. Via MiXCR, TCRdb re-called the RACE reads, giving one row per CDR3 protein. None of the V and J calls come from the authors' own analysis; TCRdb made them. The data contain approximately 340,000 distinct CDR3 sequences, approximately 6.3% of them seen just once; the ten biggest clones take up around 8.2%.

The source of this sequence is a woman aged 18-35 years with alopecia areata. Some clones in this sample may be carry-over from other donors' samples. The V gene is TRBV20-1, the J gene TRBJ1-1; no firm D call. The material was whole blood, obtained in connection with sensitization to the hapten diphenylcyclopropenone (DPC). As DNA, the CDR3 is TGCAGTGTATTCCAACCCCAAGACACTGAAGCTTTCTTT. This encodes CSVFQPQDTEAFF.